The entry that follows covers one T cell receptor beta chain sequence. Antigen: not known. The CDR3 is 15 residues long. CDR1 and CDR2 (germline): MDHEN, SYDVKM. Trimming removed 5 bases from V and 2 bases from J, with 16 bases in between. Assay: immunoSEQ multiplex PCR; the TCRdb copy retains only in-frame clones and omits some. The sample carries about 9,800 clones, 86% recorded once. This entry belongs to a study of PD-1 blockade in mismatch repair-deficient tumors. Notes on the study in general: After pembrolizumab, tumor-resident clones rose rapidly, then generally contracted before radiologic responses.

Time point indicated: approximately ten-day in vitro stimulation with candidate neoantigen peptide 2. Each of about seven ELISpot-reactive candidate peptides was used for roughly 11-day stimulation. Clone fold changes were calculated against an identical culture without peptide. The specimen comprised cells cultured in vitro, sampled from a patient treated with pembrolizumab. This sequence joins TRBV28 and TRBJ2-7, with a possible D match to TRBD1 (6 bases). This sequence originates from an adult with mismatch repair-deficient cancer. The CDR3 is CASSPPGNRAYEQYF. DNA for the CDR3: TGTGCCAGCAGTCCACCGGGGAACAGGGCCTACGAGCAGTACTTC.